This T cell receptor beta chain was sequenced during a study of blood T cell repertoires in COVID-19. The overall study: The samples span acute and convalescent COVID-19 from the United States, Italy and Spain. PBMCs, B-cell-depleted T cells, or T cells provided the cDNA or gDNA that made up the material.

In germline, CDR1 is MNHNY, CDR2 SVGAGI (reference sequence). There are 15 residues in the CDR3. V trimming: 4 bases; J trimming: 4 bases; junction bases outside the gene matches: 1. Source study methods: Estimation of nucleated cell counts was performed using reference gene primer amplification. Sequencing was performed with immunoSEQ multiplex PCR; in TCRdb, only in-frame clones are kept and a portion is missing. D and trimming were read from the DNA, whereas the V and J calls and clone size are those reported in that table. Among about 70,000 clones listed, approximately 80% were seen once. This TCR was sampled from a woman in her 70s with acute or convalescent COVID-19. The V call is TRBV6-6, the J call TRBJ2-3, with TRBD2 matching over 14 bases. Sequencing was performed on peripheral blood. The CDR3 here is CASSSGLAGADTQYF. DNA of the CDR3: TGTGCCAGCAGTTCGGGACTAGCGGGAGCAGATACGCAGTATTTT.